This T cell receptor (beta chain) appears in the sequencing data of a study of blood T cells in healthy people across ages. Study-level information: When template switching was applied, about one barcoded beta molecule was captured per two T cells.

For the second PCR, which ran for about 6 to 12 cycles, a sample-barcoded 5' primer and a J-beta primer mix were used. MiXCR was run by TCRdb on the 5' RACE reads, yielding one entry per CDR3 protein. The data contain almost 800,000 distinct CDR3 sequences, 58% of them singletons. The CDR3 loop spans 15 amino acids. The germline V and J ends were trimmed by 4 bases and 1 base, with 13 bases remaining between them. Germline-derived CDR1 and CDR2 are MNHNS and SASEGT. Per-sample PBMC isolation yielded at least 6.5 million cells. Total RNA, at least 6 micrograms per sample, came from PBMCs. Concerning this clonotype: The antigen remains undetermined.

Study findings and constraints: As naive T cell percentage varied, TCR beta diversity correlated strongly with it.

This clonotype was sampled from a man aged 25-45 years in good health. This chain uses TRBV6-1 with TRBJ1-2; D gene ambiguous. What was sequenced was blood. CDR3 in DNA: TGTGCCAGCAGTGTTGGAGGTCACGGTAACTATGGCTACACCTTC. Protein sequence: CASSVGGHGNYGYTF.